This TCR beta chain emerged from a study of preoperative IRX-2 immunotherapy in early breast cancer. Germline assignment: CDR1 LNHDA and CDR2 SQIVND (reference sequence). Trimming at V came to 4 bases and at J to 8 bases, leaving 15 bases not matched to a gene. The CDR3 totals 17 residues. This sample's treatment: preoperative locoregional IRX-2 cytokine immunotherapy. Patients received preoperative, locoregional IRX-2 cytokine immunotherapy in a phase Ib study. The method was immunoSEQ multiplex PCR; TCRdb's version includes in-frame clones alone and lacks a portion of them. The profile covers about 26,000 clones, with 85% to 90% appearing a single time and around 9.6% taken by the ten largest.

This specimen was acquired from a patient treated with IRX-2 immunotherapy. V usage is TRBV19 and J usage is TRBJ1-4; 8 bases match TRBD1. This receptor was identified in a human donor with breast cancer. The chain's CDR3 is CASSNRDRHYTGEKLFF. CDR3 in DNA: TGTGCCAGTAGTAACCGGGACAGGCACTATACCGGGGAAAAACTGTTTTTT.